This T cell receptor beta chain was documented in a study of cytomegalovirus exposure and HLA in healthy donors. Study context: Within the Caucasian-associated ancestry cluster were approximately 77% of the 300 to 450 genotyped donors.

Whole-study findings and limits: Reported performance of the classifier showed diagnosis of cytomegalovirus status with high specificity and sensitivity. A few chains linked to CMV were shown in vitro to be specific for CMV antigens.

Vbeta (60) and Jbeta (13) primers were used in the PCR. Clones were sequenced by immunoSEQ multiplex PCR, and TCRdb holds only the in-frame ones, with some missing. Of about 150,000 clones in the sample, roughly a tenth were seen once. The germline V gene encodes CDR1 SGDLS and CDR2 YYNGEE. This CDR3 contains 15 residues. V was clipped by 6 bases and J by 0 bases, with 15 bases between them. This clone was recorded a few times. Its antigen is not identified. The chain recombines TRBV9 with TRBJ1-2; the D gene is possibly TRBD1 (6 bases). This receptor was identified in a male donor in good health and CMV-seronegative. The sequenced sample was PBMCs. The chain's CDR3 is CASNNPRTANYGYTF. CDR3 nucleotides: TGTGCCAGCAACAATCCCAGGACAGCTAACTATGGCTACACCTTC.